The T cell receptor beta chain under discussion was sequenced for a study of spatial heterogeneity in lung cancer. Study in general: Detection of beta-chain sequences consistently exceeded that of alpha-chain sequences.

Overall study findings and caveats: In blood, ubiquitous expanded tumor TCRs appeared more at resection than follow-up.

TCRdb processed the 5' RACE reads anew with MiXCR; each CDR3 protein has one entry. The sample records 7,500 to 10,000 distinct CDR3 sequences, about a quarter being singletons. Comment on this clonotype: Its antigen remains unknown.

V lost 1 base to trimming and J lost 2 bases; unmatched junction nucleotides: 8. This CDR3 has 18 residues. CDR1 is MGHDK and CDR2 is SYGVNS in the germline V gene. Indicated time point: blood at routine non-recurrence follow-up after resection. Sequencing used PBMCs, obtained at follow-up. This chain links TRBV25-1 with TRBJ2-5; 12 bases line up with TRBD1. The receptor's source is a female donor with early-stage non-small cell lung cancer. CDR3 residues: CASSESSGTGGCQETQYF. The DNA of the CDR3 is TGTGCCAGCAGTGAATCGAGTGGGACAGGGGGCTGTCAAGAGACCCAGTACTTC.